This entry lists 8 T cell receptor beta chains sequenced from one sample in a study of T cell responses to AZD1222 COVID-19 vaccine. TCRdb keeps only in-frame clones here, not all; method: immunoSEQ multiplex PCR. The profile shows roughly 180,000 clones, approximately 90% of them singletons. The sample consisted of peripheral blood, taken 28 days after the second AZD1222 dose. Receptors were obtained from an adult who received the AZD1222 COVID-19 vaccine.

The chain couples TRBV5-1 to TRBJ2-7; no clear D gene. This CDR3 is built from 15 residues. The germline V and J ends were trimmed by 1 base and 7 bases, with 18 bases remaining between them. Germline V lookup: CDR1 SGHRS, CDR2 YFSETQ. The CDR3 sequence is CASSLSPVGLGEQYF. CDR3 bases: TGCGCCAGCAGCTTGTCCCCGGTGGGCCTTGGGGAGCAGTACTTC.

The rearrangement uses TRBV6-6 and TRBJ1-2, with a weak D call TRBD1 (5 bases). Germline values: CDR1 MNHNY, CDR2 SVGAGI (reference sequence). Trimming removed 6 bases from V and 8 bases from J, with 16 bases in between. The CDR3 sequence is 13 residues long. This chain's CDR3 is CASRTGTRIGYTF. For the CDR3, the DNA is TGTGCCAGCAGGACCGGGACTCGAATCGGCTACACCTTC.

The V and J genes are TRBV6-1 and TRBJ1-5; 7 bases agree with TRBD1. Germline V lookup: CDR1 MNHNS, CDR2 SASEGT. V was pared by 4 bases and J by 0 bases, with 9 bases of the junction left unmatched. The CDR3 is 17 amino acids. DNA for the CDR3: TGTGCCAGCAGTGGCCACAGGGGACGGGATAGCAATCAGCCCCAGCATTTT. It is translated as CASSGHRGRDSNQPQHF.

This chain connects TRBV4-3 to TRBJ1-1; D gene ambiguous. The V gene's germline CDR1 is LGHNA and CDR2 YSLEER. The CDR3 is 13 residues long. Trimming shortened V by 4 bases and J by 4 bases, and 10 bases separated the two germline ends. The CDR3, as DNA: TGCGCCAGCAGCCTTGCCCTGATCACTGAAGCTTTCTTT. Translated, it gives CASSLALITEAFF.

This clone appeared a single time. Here the CDR3 reads CASSYFRTTGNTEAFF. DNA of the CDR3: TGTGCCAGCAGTTACTTTAGGACCACGGGGAACACTGAAGCTTTCTTT. V is TRBV6-5 and J is TRBJ1-1; D is uncertain. The CDR3 length is 16 residues. Trimming left V 1 base short and J 1 base short, with 13 bases between. Per the germline V gene, CDR1 is MNHEY and CDR2 is SVGAGI.

This rearrangement joins TRBV7-9 to TRBJ1-4, with D unclear. This CDR3 comprises 14 residues. Trimming removed 1 base from V and 4 bases from J, with 7 bases in between. CDR1 SEHNR and CDR2 FQNEAQ come from the germline V gene (reference sequence). CDR3 residues: CASSLGGSNEKLFF. The CDR3 DNA follows: TGTGCCAGCAGCTTAGGGGGAAGTAATGAAAAACTGTTTTTT.

This clone was seen only once. The V and J genes are TRBV30 and TRBJ1-4; D ambiguous. Germline V gives CDR1 GTSNPN, CDR2 SVGIG (reference sequence). V was clipped by 0 bases and J by 0 bases, with 8 bases between them. The CDR3 covers 15 residues. This CDR3 reads CAWSVMSSTNEKLFF. The CDR3 region has the DNA TGTGCCTGGAGTGTAATGAGTTCAACTAATGAAAAACTGTTTTTT.

The chain couples TRBV18 to TRBJ1-4; D ambiguous. CDR3 length: 14 residues. Germline V gives CDR1 KGHSH, CDR2 LQKENI. Deletions cut 3 bases from V and 2 bases from J, with 7 bases between. The CDR3 DNA is TGTGCCAGCTCACCGGAATACACTAATGAAAAACTGTTTTTT. Protein product: CASSPEYTNEKLFF.